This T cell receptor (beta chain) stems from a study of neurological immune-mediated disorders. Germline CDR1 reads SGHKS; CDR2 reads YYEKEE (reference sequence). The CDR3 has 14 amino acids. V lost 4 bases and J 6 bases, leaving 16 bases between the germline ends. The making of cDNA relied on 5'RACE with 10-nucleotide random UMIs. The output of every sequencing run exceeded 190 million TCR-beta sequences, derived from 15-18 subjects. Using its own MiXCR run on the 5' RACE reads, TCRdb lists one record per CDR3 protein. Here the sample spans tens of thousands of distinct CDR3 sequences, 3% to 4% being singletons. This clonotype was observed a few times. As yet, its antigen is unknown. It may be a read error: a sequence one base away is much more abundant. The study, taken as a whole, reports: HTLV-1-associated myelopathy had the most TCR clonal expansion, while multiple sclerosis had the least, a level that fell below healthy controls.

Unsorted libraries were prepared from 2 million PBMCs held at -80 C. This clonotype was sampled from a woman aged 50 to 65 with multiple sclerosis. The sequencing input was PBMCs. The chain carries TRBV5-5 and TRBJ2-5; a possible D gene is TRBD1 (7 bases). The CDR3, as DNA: TGTGCCAGCAGCCCCCTAGGGGGCGGGAAGACCCAGTACTTC. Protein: CASSPLGGGKTQYF.